This TCR beta chain was sequenced for a study of blood T cell repertoires in COVID-19. Turning to the study itself: PBMCs, B-cell-depleted T cells, or T cells were the source of the cDNA or gDNA that made up the material.

The CDR3 spans 12 residues. The V segment lost 6 bases and the J segment 10 bases; nucleotides outside the gene matches: 5. Original processing notes: Estimated nucleated cell counts came from reference gene primer amplification. Sequenced by immunoSEQ multiplex PCR; TCRdb stores in-frame clones only, minus some. The V and J calls and clone size are taken from that table; D and trimming were inferred from the DNA. This table has tens of thousands of clones, around 90% appearing once. The TCR comes from a man older than 75 with active or convalescent COVID-19. The rearrangement uses TRBV12-3 or TRBV12-4 and TRBJ1-1, with 10 bases that match TRBD1. Sequenced sample: peripheral blood. The CDR3 DNA sequence: TGTGCCAGCAGCCGAGGGACAGGGGTAGCTTTCTTT. It specifies CASSRGTGVAFF.